This T cell receptor (beta chain) was observed in a study of Ad26.COV2.S vaccination and SARS-CoV-2 variants. Stated treatment: 15 to 20 received Ad26.COV2.S at low or high dose, single or two shots; roughly five received placebo; per-sample allocation not given. At day 63 after the first vaccine or placebo injection, samples were drawn. The repertoire was sequenced with immunoSEQ multiplex PCR; TCRdb's copy has only in-frame clones and lacks some. The sample consists of hundreds of thousands of clones, about nine tenths of them appearing once. The origin of this receptor is a person aged 18 to 59 who received the Ad26.COV2.S COVID-19 vaccine or a placebo. The sample was peripheral blood, taken in a trial of Ad26.COV2.S vaccine versus placebo.

As DNA, the CDR3 is TGCGCCAGCAGCTTGGGTACTAAGCGGGCGAGCTCCTACGAGCAGTACTTC. It yields the protein CASSLGTKRASSYEQYF. This chain joins TRBV5-1 and TRBJ2-7, with a weak D call TRBD2 (6 bases). Trimming removed 0 bases at V and 0 bases at J, with 16 bases between. Germline lookup yields CDR1 SGHRS and CDR2 YFSETQ. The CDR3 consists of 17 residues.